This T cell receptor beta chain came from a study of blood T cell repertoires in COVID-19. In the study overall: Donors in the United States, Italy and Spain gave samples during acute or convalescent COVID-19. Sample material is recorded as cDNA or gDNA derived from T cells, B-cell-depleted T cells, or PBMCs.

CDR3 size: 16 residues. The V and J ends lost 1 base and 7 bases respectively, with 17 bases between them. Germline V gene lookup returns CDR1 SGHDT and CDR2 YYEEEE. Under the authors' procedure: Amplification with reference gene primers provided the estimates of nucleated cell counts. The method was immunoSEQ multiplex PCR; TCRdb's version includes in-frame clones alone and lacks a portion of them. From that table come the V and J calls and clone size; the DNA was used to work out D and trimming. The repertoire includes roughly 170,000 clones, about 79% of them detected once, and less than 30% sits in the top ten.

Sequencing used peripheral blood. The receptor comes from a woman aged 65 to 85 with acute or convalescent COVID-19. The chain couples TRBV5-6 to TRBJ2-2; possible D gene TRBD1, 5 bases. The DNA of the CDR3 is TGTGCCAGCAGCTTGTGGACACTGCCGACCAACGGGGAGCTGTTTTTT. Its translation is CASSLWTLPTNGELFF. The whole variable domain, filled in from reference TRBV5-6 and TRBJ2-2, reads DAGVTQSPTHLIKTRGQQVTLRCSPKSGHDTVSWYQQALGQGPQFIFQYYEEEERQRGNFPDRFSGHQFPNYSSELNVNALLLGDSALYLCASSLWTLPTNGELFFGEGSRLTVL.